The 25 T cell receptor beta chains in this list originate from one sample, sequenced in a study of low-dose radiotherapy and immunotherapy resistance in tumors. Time point indicated: after trial treatment. Treatment: LDRT plus nivolumab, ipilimumab, low-dose cyclophosphamide and aspirin (RACIN trial). Covering alpha and beta chains, TRAV- and TRBV-specific primers were used for the first-strand cDNA. TCRs were put through 20 PCR cycles of amplification with Phusion. A constant-region primer and the V-primer adapter served as the primer pair. TCRdb used MiXCR to reprocess the reads, holding one entry per CDR3 protein. The table records 31,000 or so distinct CDR3 sequences, about half of them present only once. Specimen: PBMCs, collected after low-dose radiotherapy plus immunotherapy. The source is a male donor with gallbladder cancer.

This clonotype was seen more than once but under ten times. The rearrangement uses TRBV28 and TRBJ2-1; the match to TRBD2 covers 9 bases. This CDR3 contains 16 residues. J gave up 0 bases and V 6 bases, and 6 bases lay outside the gene matches. Per germline, CDR1 MDHEN and CDR2 SYDVKM. The CDR3 reads CASRVAGASSYNEQFF. DNA of the CDR3: TGTGCCAGCAGGGTAGCGGGGGCAAGCTCCTACAATGAGCAGTTCTTC.

The V call is TRBV7-6, the J call TRBJ2-1; D ambiguous. V lost 5 bases and J 10 bases, leaving 15 bases between the germline ends. Per the germline V gene, CDR1 is SGHVS and CDR2 is FNYEAQ. The CDR3 extends over 13 amino acids. The CDR3 DNA reads as TGTGCCAGCAGCGAGAGTAATGGATGGGAGCAGTTCTTC. Protein sequence: CASSESNGWEQFF. Full variable domain (missing parts from reference TRBV7-6 and TRBJ2-1): GAGVSQSPRYKVTKRGQDVALRCDPISGHVSLYWYRQALGQGPEFLTYFNYEAQQDKSGLPNDRFSAERPEGSISTLTIQRTEQRDSAMYRCASSESNGWEQFFGPGTRLTVL.

The chain combines TRBV5-1 with TRBJ2-1; D unresolved. Germline values: CDR1 SGHRS, CDR2 YFSETQ. This CDR3 region has 12 residues. V lost 0 bases and J 8 bases, leaving 6 bases between the germline ends. CDR3 in DNA: TGCGCCAGCAGCTTGGTGCGAGATGAGCAGTTCTTC. This translates into CASSLVRDEQFF.

This chain links TRBV4-3 with TRBJ2-1; 12 nucleotides agree with TRBD2. V shed 0 bases and J 3 bases; nucleotides not matched to a gene: 12. Germline CDR1 is LGHNA and CDR2 is YSLEER. This CDR3 has 20 residues. CDR3 sequence reads: CASSQDKGLAGGPSYNEQFF. CDR3 coding DNA: TGCGCCAGCAGCCAAGATAAGGGGCTAGCGGGAGGGCCAAGCTACAATGAGCAGTTCTTC.

V usage is TRBV5-5 and J usage is TRBJ2-7, with TRBD2 matching over 9 bases. Germline-derived CDR1 and CDR2 are SGHKS and YYEKEE (reference sequence). The CDR3 consists of 16 residues. The V segment lost 4 bases and the J segment 9 bases; nucleotides outside the gene matches: 17. Written as DNA, the CDR3 is TGTGCCAGCAGCCAAGACGTGACTAGCGGAACACTCCCGCAGTACTTC. It specifies CASSQDVTSGTLPQYF. Using reference TRBV5-5 and TRBJ2-7 for the parts outside the CDR3, the full variable domain is DAGVTQSPTHLIKTRGQQVTLRCSPISGHKSVSWYQQVLGQGPQFIFQYYEKEERGRGNFPDRFSARQFPNYSSELNVNALLLGDSALYLCASSQDVTSGTLPQYFGPGTRLTVT.

CDR3 DNA sequence: TGTGCCAGTAGTATGAAAGCGGGTCTACAAGAGACCCAGTACTTC. Translating it yields CASSMKAGLQETQYF. The gene calls are TRBV19 and TRBJ2-5; TRBD2 is a possible D gene (6 bases). In germline, CDR1 is LNHDA, CDR2 SQIVND (reference sequence). The CDR3 consists of 15 residues. The V end was cut by 3 bases, the J end by 2 bases, with 13 bases between.

This chain uses TRBV6-5 with TRBJ2-7; D remains ambiguous. Trimming pared 5 bases from V and 2 bases from J, leaving 13 bases between. Germline CDR1 MNHEY, CDR2 SVGAGI. The CDR3 sequence is 14 residues long. CDR3 amino acids: CASSTRRSPYEQYF. The CDR3 nucleotides read TGTGCCAGCAGTACGAGACGGAGCCCCTACGAGCAGTACTTC.

The chain combines TRBV28 with TRBJ2-7, with TRBD2 matching 9 bases. Germline lookup yields CDR1 MDHEN and CDR2 SYDVKM. V lost 6 bases, J lost 5 bases, and 8 bases stayed unmatched. CDR3 size: 14 residues. CDR3 loop: CASSYSGRLDEQYF. The CDR3 bases are TGTGCCAGCAGCTATAGCGGGAGACTTGACGAGCAGTACTTC.

This chain joins TRBV20-1 and TRBJ1-2; no definite D call. The germline V and J ends were trimmed by 0 bases and 4 bases, with 12 bases remaining between them. The CDR3 contains 14 residues. Germline lookup yields CDR1 DFQATT and CDR2 SNEGSKA (reference sequence). CDR3 protein: CSAREAGLSYGYTF. The CDR3 region has the DNA TGCAGTGCTAGAGAGGCAGGTTTAAGCTATGGCTACACCTTC.

This clonotype was counted a few times. A read error likely explains this, since a far larger clone differs by one base. This chain uses TRBV7-2 with TRBJ2-7; possibly TRBD2 for D (7 bases). Trimming pared 7 bases from V and 7 bases from J, leaving 17 bases between. This CDR3 comprises 13 residues. Germline V gene data show CDR1 as SGHTA and CDR2 as FQGNSA. In nucleotides, the CDR3 is TGTGCCAGCAATCGAGGGGGGGGCGATGAGCAGTACTTC. Protein product: CASNRGGGDEQYF. The whole variable domain, filled in from reference TRBV7-2 and TRBJ2-7, reads GAGVSQSPSNKVTEKGKDVELRCDPISGHTALYWYRQSLGQGLEFLIYFQGNSAPDKSGLPSDRFSAERTGGSVSTLTIQRTQQEDSAVYLCASNRGGGDEQYFGPGTRLTVT.

The CDR3 DNA sequence: TGTGCCACCAGTGACACTACAGGGGCCTACACTGAAGCTTTCTTT. Protein product: CATSDTTGAYTEAFF. The chain couples TRBV24-1 to TRBJ1-1; TRBD1 aligns across 7 bases. V lost 4 bases and J lost 3; bases outside the gene matches: 7. This CDR3 has 15 residues. CDR1 and CDR2 (germline): KGHDR, SFDVKD.

V and J are TRBV28 and TRBJ2-5, with 8 bases lining up with TRBD1. V lost 6 bases and J lost 0; bases outside the gene matches: 3. CDR1 MDHEN and CDR2 SYDVKM come from the germline V gene. The CDR3 spans 14 residues. The CDR3 is CASSWDRYQETQYF. Written as DNA, the CDR3 is TGTGCCAGCAGCTGGGACAGGTACCAAGAGACCCAGTACTTC.

With regard to this clonotype: A far more abundant clone sits one base away, making this likely a read error. This chain joins TRBV10-3 and TRBJ2-1; 9 bases fit TRBD2. Germline loops: CDR1 ENHRY, CDR2 SYGVKD. The CDR3 runs to 15 residues. DNA for the CDR3: TGTGCCAGCAGTCGACCGGGACTAGCAGGCGACGAGCAGCTCTTC. The encoded protein is CASSRPGLAGDEQLF.

Regarding this clonotype: This probably arose from a read error, given a far larger clone one base away. The chain is built from TRBV28 and TRBJ2-7; 9 bases fit TRBD2. After removal of 6 bases from V and 5 bases from J, the junction contained 14 bases not matched to a gene. The V gene's germline CDR1 is MDHEN and CDR2 SYDVKM. The CDR3 spans 16 residues. The CDR3 nucleotides read TGTGCCAGCAGCAGAGGGGGGTCTAGCGGGAACCACGAGCAGTACTTC. Protein product: CASSRGGSSGNHEQYF. The full variable domain, completed using reference TRBV28 and TRBJ2-7, is DVKVTQSSRYLVKRTGEKVFLECVQDMDHENMFWYRQDPGLGLRLIYFSYDVKMKEKGDIPEGYSVSREKKERFSLILESASTNQTSMYLCASSRGGSSGNHEQYFGPGTRLTVT.

The sample holds many counts of this clonotype. The chain joins TRBV12-3 or TRBV12-4 to TRBJ1-3; D perhaps matches TRBD1 (5 bases). The CDR3 has 17 amino acids. With 2 bases removed from V and 0 bases from J, the gap between germline ends came to 14 bases. The DNA of the CDR3 is TGTGCCAGCAGTTTATTTTGGGGGGGAAACTCTGGAAACACCATATATTTT. Its protein product is CASSLFWGGNSGNTIYF.

The chain is built from TRBV10-3 and TRBJ2-5, with 11 bases matching TRBD1. CDR3 length: 15 residues. Germline V CDR1 and CDR2: ENHRY, SYGVKD. V shed 10 bases, J shed 6 bases, and the junction held 13 bases outside the gene matches. The CDR3 region is CATYPTGTGGKTQYF. In DNA form, the CDR3 reads TGTGCCACCTATCCGACCGGGACAGGGGGAAAGACCCAGTACTTC.

This clonotype showed up many times. This chain joins TRBV12-3 or TRBV12-4 and TRBJ2-2; possibly TRBD1 or TRBD2 for D (5 bases each). V lost 4 bases to trimming and J lost 3 bases, with 15 bases between them. CDR3 length equals 16 residues. CDR3 in amino acids: CASSYSAGRDTGELFF. CDR3 DNA sequence: TGTGCCAGCAGTTATTCGGCAGGGCGGGACACCGGGGAGCTGTTTTTT.

V is TRBV28 and J is TRBJ2-7; 8 bases agree with TRBD2. CDR1 is MDHEN and CDR2 is SYDVKM in the germline V gene. This CDR3 has 13 residues. The ends lost 7 bases at V and 3 bases at J; junction bases unmatched: 5. CDR3 loop: CASTTAGDYEQYF. DNA of the CDR3: TGTGCCAGCACGACAGCGGGAGACTACGAGCAGTACTTC.

The chain joins TRBV6-1 to TRBJ2-1; 7 bases fit TRBD1. The CDR3 runs 15 residues. Germline V CDR1 and CDR2: MNHNS, SASEGT. V lost 5 bases and J lost 2; bases outside the gene matches: 6. The CDR3 sequence: CASSYTGTAYNEQFF. DNA for the CDR3: TGTGCCAGCAGTTACACAGGGACAGCCTACAATGAGCAGTTCTTC.

Remarks on this clonotype: Since a far larger clone is one base different, this is likely a read error. The genes are TRBV5-4 and TRBJ2-7, with TRBD2 matching 7 bases. Germline loops: CDR1 SGHNT, CDR2 YYREEE (reference sequence). The ends lost 4 bases at V and 7 bases at J; junction bases unmatched: 14. CDR3 size: 15 residues. The chain's CDR3 is CASSTAGYLSNEQYF. CDR3 sequence (DNA): TGTGCCAGCAGCACAGCGGGATATCTTTCAAATGAGCAGTACTTC.

As concerns this clonotype: It is likely a read error: a sequence one base away is far more abundant. This chain links TRBV9 with TRBJ1-1, with 10 bases lining up with TRBD1. Germline V gene data show CDR1 as SGDLS and CDR2 as YYNGEE. This CDR3 is 15 amino acids long. The J segment lost 3 bases and the V segment lost 0 bases, leaving 2 bases of the junction unmatched. The DNA of the CDR3 is TGTGCCAGCAGCGTAGGGACAGGGGGTGACACTGAAGCTTTCTTT. It codes for CASSVGTGGDTEAFF.

Note on this clonotype: Only one base separates this from a far larger clonotype, so it likely reflects a read error. The rearrangement joins TRBV7-6 to TRBJ1-2; TRBD1 agrees at 9 bases. Trimming cost V 5 bases and J 10 bases; bases outside gene matches: 8. Germline V gene sequence: CDR1 SGHVS, CDR2 FNYEAQ. The CDR3 covers 13 residues. The CDR3 nucleotides are TGTGCCAGCAGCACACGGACAGGGGTCGTCTACACCTTC. Translated, it gives CASSTRTGVVYTF.

This chain uses TRBV2 with TRBJ2-5, with D perhaps matching TRBD1 (6 bases). The CDR3 consists of 15 residues. V lost 0 bases and J 5 bases, leaving 13 bases between the germline ends. CDR1 is SNHLY and CDR2 is FYNNEI in the germline V gene. As DNA, the CDR3 is TGTGCCAGCAGTGAAGCGCTGGGGGCTGGCGAGACCCAGTACTTC. Its protein product is CASSEALGAGETQYF.

With regard to this clonotype: Since a far larger clone is one base different, this is likely a read error. The rearrangement joins TRBV5-4 to TRBJ1-4; 9 positions agree with TRBD1. V lost 3 bases to trimming and J lost 8 bases; unmatched junction nucleotides: 5. The CDR3 spans 14 residues. CDR1 is SGHNT and CDR2 is YYREEE in the germline V gene (reference sequence). This CDR3 reads CASSWDRANEKLFF. CDR3 in DNA: TGTGCCAGCAGCTGGGACAGGGCAAACGAAAAACTGTTTTTT.

In its sample, this clonotype was seen many times. The chain carries TRBV20-1 and TRBJ2-1; 12 positions match TRBD2. Per germline, CDR1 DFQATT and CDR2 SNEGSKA (reference sequence). CDR3 length equals 16 residues. The J segment lost 7 bases and the V segment lost 3 bases, leaving 10 bases of the junction unmatched. The CDR3 sequence is CSASGSTSGSWNEQFF. CDR3 bases: TGCAGTGCTAGTGGATCGACTAGCGGGAGTTGGAATGAGCAGTTCTTC.